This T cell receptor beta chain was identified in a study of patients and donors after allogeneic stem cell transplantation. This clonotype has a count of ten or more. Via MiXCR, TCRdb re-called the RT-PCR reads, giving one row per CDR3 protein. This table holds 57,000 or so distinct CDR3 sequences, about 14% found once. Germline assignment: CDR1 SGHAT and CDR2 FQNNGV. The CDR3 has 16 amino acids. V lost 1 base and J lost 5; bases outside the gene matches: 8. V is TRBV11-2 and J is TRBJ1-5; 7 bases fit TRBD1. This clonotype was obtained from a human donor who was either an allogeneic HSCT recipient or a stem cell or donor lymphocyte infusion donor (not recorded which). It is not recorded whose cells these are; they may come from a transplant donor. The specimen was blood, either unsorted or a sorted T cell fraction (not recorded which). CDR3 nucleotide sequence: TGTGCCAGCAGCTTAGGCCAGGGGGAGAATGATCAGCCCCAGCATTTT. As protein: CASSLGQGENDQPQHF.